This TCR beta chain was recovered during a study of PD-L1 blockade in urothelial cancer. Time point of the sample: pretreatment peripheral blood. Here immunoSEQ multiplex PCR was the method, and the copy in TCRdb shows in-frame clones only, minus some. The sample lists tens of thousands of clones, less than 90% occurring once. The trim removed 4 bases at V and 5 bases at J, leaving 13 bases unmatched. The CDR3 runs to 16 residues. Per germline, CDR1 SNHLY and CDR2 FYNNEI. The sample in question was PBMCs, obtained around atezolizumab (anti-PD-L1) treatment. The chain has TRBV2 and TRBJ2-5, with TRBD2 identical over 7 bases. The TCR originated in a man aged 70 or older with urothelial cancer. As DNA, the CDR3 is TGTGCCAGCAGTGGAGTCGGTGGGGGAGGGATTGAGACCCAGTACTTC. Its translation is CASSGVGGGGIETQYF.